This T cell receptor (beta chain) was identified during a study of beta chain features in type 1 diabetes. Study-level information: Age, gender, cell numbers and subset yield matched between patients and controls.

CDR1 is KGHSH, CDR2 LQKENI, per germline. V lost 5 bases and J lost 1, with 17 bases in between. The CDR3 is made up of 16 amino acids. It was via CD45RO/CCR7/CD25/CD127/CD95/CD27 that CD4+ naive, central memory, regulatory and stem cell-like memory cells were sorted. In the case of this clone: What it binds is not known.

Study-level results: Type 1 diabetes patients had TCRB CDR3s that were shorter (moderately but significantly so) in all four CD4+ subsets. A cDNA-based sequencing approach could over-represent cells with high TCR expression.

All of the isolated RNA was reverse transcribed, so expressed TCRB transcripts were sequenced. Using immunoSEQ multiplex PCR, the repertoire was profiled, and TCRdb retains in-frame clones only, with some absent. The sample holds around 330,000 clones; 11% are singletons and the top ten take around 0.015%. The receptor was derived from a woman aged 30 to 39 in good health. The material sequenced was naive CD4+ T cells from blood. The chain joins TRBV18 to TRBJ1-1; D is ambiguous. The CDR3 sequence is CASSKTLLSENTEAFF. The CDR3 coding sequence is TGTGCCAGCTCAAAGACACTCCTTTCCGAGAACACTGAAGCTTTCTTT.